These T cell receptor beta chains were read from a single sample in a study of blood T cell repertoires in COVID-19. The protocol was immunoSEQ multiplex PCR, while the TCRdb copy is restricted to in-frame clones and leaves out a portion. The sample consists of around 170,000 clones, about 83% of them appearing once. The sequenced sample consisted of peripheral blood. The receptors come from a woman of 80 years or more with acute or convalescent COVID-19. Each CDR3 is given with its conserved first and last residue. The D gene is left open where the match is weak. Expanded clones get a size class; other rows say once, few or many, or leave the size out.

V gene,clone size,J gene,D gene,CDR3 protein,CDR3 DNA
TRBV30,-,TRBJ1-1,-,CAWSVQGAGAFF,TGTGCCTGGAGTGTACAGGGTGCTGGAGCTTTCTTT
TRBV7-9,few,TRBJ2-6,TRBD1,CASSSGQFSGANVLTF,TGTGCCAGCAGCTCGGGACAGTTCTCTGGGGCCAACGTCCTGACTTTC
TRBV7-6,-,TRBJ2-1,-,CASSLSGGPVNEQFF,TGTGCCAGCAGCTTATCCGGGGGGCCAGTCAATGAGCAGTTCTTC
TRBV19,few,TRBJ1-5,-,CASSILAGSNQPQHF,TGTGCCAGTAGTATCTTGGCGGGAAGCAATCAGCCCCAGCATTTT
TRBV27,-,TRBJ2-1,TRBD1,CASSFGDRGPSSYNEQFF,TGTGCCAGCAGTTTTGGGGACAGGGGGCCCAGCTCCTACAATGAGCAGTTCTTC
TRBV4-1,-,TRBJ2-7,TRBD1,CASSQDQTGVGEQYF,TGCGCCAGCAGCCAAGACCAGACAGGGGTCGGTGAGCAGTACTTC
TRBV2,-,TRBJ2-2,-,CASREEQTNTGELFF,TGTGCCAGTCGAGAGGAGCAAACGAACACCGGGGAGCTGTTTTTT
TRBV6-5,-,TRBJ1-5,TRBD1,CASRKTGGDNQPQHF,TGTGCCAGCAGAAAGACAGGGGGCGACAATCAGCCCCAGCATTTT
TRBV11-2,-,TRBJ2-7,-,CASSLGRKQYF,TGTGCCAGCAGCCTTGGGCGAAAGCAGTACTTC
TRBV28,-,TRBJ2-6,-,CASSFVEEAGANVLTF,TGTGCCAGCAGTTTCGTCGAGGAAGCTGGGGCCAACGTCCTGACTTTC
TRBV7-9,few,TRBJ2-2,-,CASSSLQANTGELFF,TGTGCCAGCAGCTCCCTTCAGGCGAACACCGGGGAGCTGTTTTTT
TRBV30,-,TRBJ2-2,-,CAWREPGLYTGELFF,TGTGCCTGGAGAGAGCCAGGGCTTTACACCGGGGAGCTGTTTTTT
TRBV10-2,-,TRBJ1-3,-,CASSETGYSGNTIYF,TGCGCCAGCAGTGAGACAGGGTATTCTGGAAACACCATATATTTT
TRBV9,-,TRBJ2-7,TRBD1,CASSVGQGAGEQYF,TGTGCCAGCAGCGTGGGACAGGGGGCAGGCGAGCAGTACTTC
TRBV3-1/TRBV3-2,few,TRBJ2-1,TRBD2,CASSPGLASYNEQFF,TGTGCCAGCAGCCCGGGACTAGCATCCTACAATGAGCAGTTCTTC
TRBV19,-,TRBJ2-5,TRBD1,CASRPPGQGRKTQYF,TGTGCCAGTAGACCCCCGGGACAGGGTCGGAAGACCCAGTACTTC
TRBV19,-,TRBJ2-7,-,CASSGRSYEQYF,TGTGCCAGTAGCGGCAGGTCCTACGAGCAGTACTTC
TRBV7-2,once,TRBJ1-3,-,CASSLGRIRGSGNTIYF,TGTGCCAGCAGCTTAGGGCGTATCAGGGGATCAGGAAACACCATATATTTT
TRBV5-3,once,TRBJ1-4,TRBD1,CARSLGGQGEKLFF,TGTGCCAGAAGCTTGGGGGGACAGGGCGAAAAACTGTTTTTT
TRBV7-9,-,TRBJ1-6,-,CASGNGVYNSPLHF,TGTGCCAGCGGTAACGGGGTTTACAATTCACCCCTCCACTTT
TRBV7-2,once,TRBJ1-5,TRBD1,CASSPGQISNQPQHF,TGTGCCAGCAGCCCGGGACAGATTAGCAATCAGCCCCAGCATTTT
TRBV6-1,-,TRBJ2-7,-,CASSETEYYEQYF,TGTGCCAGCAGTGAAACGGAGTACTACGAGCAGTACTTC
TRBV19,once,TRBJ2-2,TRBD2,CASSIDSLAGQTGELFF,TGTGCCAGTAGTATAGATAGCCTAGCGGGACAAACCGGGGAGCTGTTTTTT
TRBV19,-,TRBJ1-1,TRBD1,CATRQGNTEAFF,TGTGCCACTAGACAGGGGAACACTGAAGCTTTCTTT
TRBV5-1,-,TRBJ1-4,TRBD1,CASSLDTGTAEKLFF,TGCGCCAGCAGCTTGGACACTGGGACAGCCGAAAAACTGTTTTTT